This TCR beta chain emerged from a study of cytomegalovirus exposure and HLA in healthy donors. Study results and caveats: A later analysis linked a missense DCLRE1C variant to TCR beta V- and J-gene trimming. TCR beta chains numbering more than 150 were designated cytomegalovirus-associated.

Trimming removed 2 bases at V and 7 bases at J, with 6 bases between. The CDR3 runs to 13 residues. In germline, CDR1 is SGHVS, CDR2 FQNEAQ. A multiplex PCR was run with 60 Vbeta primers and 13 Jbeta primers. Repertoires were generated with immunoSEQ multiplex PCR, while TCRdb's copy carries only in-frame clones and drops some. The table lists some 120,000 clones. Note on this clone: The antigen is unknown.

This chain links TRBV7-8 with TRBJ1-6; D is ambiguous. This TCR came from a man aged 18 to 29 in good health and CMV-seronegative. The sequenced sample consisted of PBMCs. The CDR3 here is CASSLLANSPLHF. For the CDR3, the DNA is TGTGCCAGCAGCTTATTAGCGAATTCACCCCTCCACTTT.